These 28 T cell receptor beta chains were all obtained from the same sample, sequenced in a study of T cells in Graves' hyperthyroidism and ophthalmopathy. RNA transcripts were the template for amplifying TCR beta CDR3 regions. The primer set for the first-round RT-PCR of the TCR CDR3 was HTBI. Using its own MiXCR run on the multiplex PCR reads, TCRdb lists one record per CDR3 protein. The repertoire holds around 760,000 distinct CDR3 sequences, with just over 35% as singletons. Sequencing input: blood. Every receptor here comes from a middle-aged woman with Graves' hyperthyroidism.

J is TRBJ2-2 and V is TRBV5-1; 8 bases match TRBD1. The DNA matches TRBJ2-3 better at its end, which makes the J call doubtful. Looked up from germline, CDR1 is SGHRS and CDR2 is YFSETQ. The length of the CDR3 is 15 residues. The CDR3 here is CASSLQDRDTDTQYF. In DNA, the CDR3 is TGCGCCAGCAGCTTGCAGGACAGGGACACAGATACGCAGTATTTT.

The J gene is TRBJ2-2, the V gene TRBV7-9; TRBD1 matches 12 bases. The ends lost 4 bases at V and 5 bases at J; junction bases unmatched: 8. Germline assignment: CDR1 SEHNR and CDR2 FQNEAQ (reference sequence). The CDR3 is 17 amino acids. The CDR3 here is CASSSGTGGGNTGELFF. The CDR3 DNA sequence: TGTGCCAGCAGCTCCGGGACAGGGGGCGGAAATACCGGGGAGCTGTTTTTT.

This clonotype was seen more than once but under ten times. V usage is TRBV12-5 and J usage is TRBJ2-7, with D perhaps TRBD1 (6 bases). The germline gives CDR1 LGHNT, CDR2 FRNRAP. The CDR3 sequence is 15 residues long. V lost 1 base, J lost 2 bases, and 12 bases lay in between. DNA for the CDR3: TGTGCTAGTGGTTTGGGAATCGGACAGCCCTACGAGCAGTACTTC. This sequence encodes CASGLGIGQPYEQYF.

The gene calls are TRBV15 and TRBJ1-2, with 9 bases lining up with TRBD1. With V trimmed by 2 bases and J by 12 bases, 7 bases remained unmatched. Germline V gene data show CDR1 as LNHNV and CDR2 as YYDKDF (reference sequence). The CDR3 length is 13 residues. CDR3 nucleotides: TGTGCCACCAGCAGAACAGGGGGCTCTGGAAACACCTTC. Protein sequence: CATSRTGGSGNTF.

The rearrangement uses TRBV20-1 and TRBJ2-7; 9 nucleotides align to TRBD2. Germline V gene lookup returns CDR1 DFQATT and CDR2 SNEGSKA (reference sequence). The CDR3 is 15 amino acids. V shed 0 bases, J shed 1 base, and the junction held 4 bases outside the gene matches. Written as DNA, the CDR3 is TGCAGTGCTAGAGATCTGAGCGGGGGGTCCTACGAGCAGTACTTC. Translated: CSARDLSGGSYEQYF.

This clonotype was observed at least ten times. The chain recombines TRBV3-1 with TRBJ1-2, with 8 bases that match TRBD1. The junction had 3 bases not matched to a gene; V was cut back by 2 bases and J by 1 base. The CDR3 totals 15 residues. Germline CDR1 LGHDT, CDR2 YNNKEL (reference sequence). CDR3 loop: CASSQRDRINYGYTF. Here the CDR3 DNA reads TGTGCCAGCAGCCAACGGGACAGGATTAACTATGGCTACACCTTC.

This clonotype showed up just a few times. V and J are TRBV7-9 and TRBJ2-7; D is uncertain. V lost 6 bases and J 0 bases, leaving 12 bases between the germline ends. The CDR3 is made up of 14 amino acids. Germline V gene lookup returns CDR1 SEHNR and CDR2 FQNEAQ (reference sequence). CDR3 loop: CASSNTLSSYEQYF. Here the CDR3 DNA reads TGTGCCAGCAGTAACACATTGAGCTCCTACGAGCAGTACTTC.

This clonotype came up a few times. The chain carries TRBV7-2 and TRBJ2-5, with D hard to call. The CDR3 spans 15 residues. Trimming removed 1 base at V and 4 bases at J, with 13 bases between. The germline CDR1 and CDR2 sequences are SGHTA and FQGNSA. The CDR3, as DNA: TGTGCCAGCAGCTTAGAGCCAGGCAGAATAGAGACCCAGTACTTC. This codes for CASSLEPGRIETQYF.

The sample holds many counts of this clonotype. The rearrangement joins TRBV7-9 to TRBJ1-6; D gene uncertain. V lost 2 bases and J lost 10, with 9 bases in between. The V gene's germline CDR1 is SEHNR and CDR2 FQNEAQ (reference sequence). The CDR3 has 13 amino acids. In DNA, the CDR3 is TGTGCCAGCAGCTTACACGTCCGCTCACCCCTCCACTTT. Translation gives CASSLHVRSPLHF.

V gene TRBV2 combines with J gene TRBJ1-2; a weak D match, TRBD1 (6 bases). Germline assignment: CDR1 SNHLY and CDR2 FYNNEI. CDR3 length: 15 amino acids. V shed 8 bases and J shed 7 bases, with 23 bases lying between them. CDR3 sequence reads: CASQLIGTQQGGYTF. The CDR3 region has the DNA TGTGCCAGCCAACTCATCGGGACGCAACAGGGTGGCTACACCTTC.

This clonotype has ten or more counts. This chain connects TRBV19 to TRBJ1-1; TRBD1 might be the D (6 bases). V lost 9 bases and J lost 5, with 16 bases in between. Germline V lookup: CDR1 LNHDA, CDR2 SQIVND (reference sequence). The CDR3 consists of 13 residues. CDR3 DNA sequence: TGTGCCAGCGACGACTTCCAGGGGACTGAAGCTTTCTTT. It translates to CASDDFQGTEAFF.

This clonotype was observed many times. The rearrangement joins TRBV15 to TRBJ1-1; a possible D gene is TRBD1 (6 bases). The V gene's germline CDR1 is LNHNV and CDR2 YYDKDF (reference sequence). V was cut by 5 bases and J by 1 base, with 8 bases left in between. The CDR3 runs 13 residues. This CDR3 is CATSGGPNTEAFF. DNA for the CDR3: TGTGCCACCAGCGGGGGGCCGAACACTGAAGCTTTCTTT.

V usage is TRBV10-1 and J usage is TRBJ2-5; D remains unclear. Germline V CDR1 and CDR2: WNHNN, SYGVQD (reference sequence). The CDR3 sequence is 14 residues long. The germline V and J ends were trimmed by 0 bases and 7 bases, with 12 bases remaining between them. CDR3 amino acids: CASSESVPPRTQYF. CDR3 DNA sequence: TGCGCCAGCAGTGAGTCCGTGCCCCCGAGGACCCAGTACTTC.

This clonotype was counted at least ten times. The rearrangement uses TRBV7-4 and TRBJ1-5; D perhaps matches TRBD1 (5 bases). This CDR3 region has 16 residues. Germline V gene data show CDR1 as SGHVT and CDR2 as SQSDAQ. V lost 8 bases to trimming and J lost 2 bases, with 19 bases between them. The chain's CDR3 is CASRVIGGSGNQPQHF. The CDR3 DNA follows: TGTGCCAGCCGCGTAATCGGGGGTAGCGGCAATCAGCCCCAGCATTTT. Combining the CDR3 with reference TRBV7-4 and TRBJ1-5 gives the whole variable domain GAGVSQSPRYKVAKRGRDVALRCDSISGHVTLYWYRQTLGQGSEVLTYSQSDAQRDKSGRPSGRFSAERPERSVSTLKIQRTEQGDSAVYLCASRVIGGSGNQPQHFGDGTRLSIL.

This rearrangement joins TRBV2 to TRBJ2-7; D is unclear. Germline V gene data show CDR1 as SNHLY and CDR2 as FYNNEI. V lost 6 bases to trimming and J lost 7 bases, with 13 bases between them. The length of the CDR3 is 12 residues. The CDR3 reads CASSLAPREQYF. CDR3 DNA: TGTGCCAGCAGCTTAGCCCCCCGAGAGCAGTACTTC.

Only one count was recorded for this clonotype. The gene calls are TRBV19 and TRBJ2-7; weak D call: TRBD1 (5 bases). The CDR3 covers 13 residues. Trimming stripped 6 bases from V and 9 bases from J, with 18 bases between. Germline V gives CDR1 LNHDA, CDR2 SQIVND (reference sequence). DNA for the CDR3: TGTGCCAGTAGGCAAGGTAGGGGATTCGGGCAGTACTTC. Translating gives CASRQGRGFGQYF.

The chain joins TRBV6-1 to TRBJ1-5, with D maybe TRBD1 (5 bases). The V end lost 5 bases, the J end lost 2 bases, and 10 bases lay between the germline ends. The CDR3 is made up of 14 amino acids. Germline CDR1 is MNHNS and CDR2 is SASEGT. CDR3 sequence reads: CASSTGGGNQPQHF. The DNA of the CDR3 is TGTGCCAGCAGTACCGGAGGGGGCAATCAGCCCCAGCATTTT.

V gene TRBV7-9 combines with J gene TRBJ2-2; possible D gene TRBD1, 6 bases. This CDR3 comprises 14 residues. Germline V gene sequence: CDR1 SEHNR, CDR2 FQNEAQ (reference sequence). Trimming stripped 7 bases from V and 1 base from J, with 10 bases between. The CDR3 here is CASTATGNTGELFF. The CDR3 DNA sequence: TGTGCCAGCACCGCGACAGGGAACACCGGGGAGCTGTTTTTT.

With respect to this clonotype: Germline and junction disagree at one end, which may indicate a read error. V is TRBV28 and J is TRBJ2-5; 11 nucleotides align to TRBD1. CDR3 length equals 16 residues. Looked up from germline, CDR1 is MDHEN and CDR2 is SYDVKM. The CDR3 reads CASTLGGTGGPETQYF. CDR3 DNA sequence: TGTGCCAGCACTTTAGGCGGGACAGGGGGACCGGAGACCCAGTACTTC. Variable domain in full (rest from reference TRBV28 and TRBJ2-5): DVKVTQSSRYLVKRTGEKVFLECVQDMDHENMFWYRQDPGLGLRLIYFSYDVKMKEKGDIPEGYSVSREKKERFSLILESASTNQTSMYLCASTLGGTGGPETQYFGPGTRLLVL.

In its sample, this clonotype was seen many times. The V and J genes are TRBV15 and TRBJ2-5; 8 positions agree with TRBD2. After removal of 1 base from V and 5 bases from J, the junction contained 9 bases not matched to a gene. The CDR3 totals 16 residues. The germline CDR1 and CDR2 sequences are LNHNV and YYDKDF (reference sequence). CDR3 DNA sequence: TGTGCCACCAGCAGAGCCTCTTATAGCGGGGCGGAGACCCAGTACTTC. It is translated as CATSRASYSGAETQYF. Using reference TRBV15 and TRBJ2-5 for the parts outside the CDR3, the full variable domain is DAMVIQNPRYQVTQFGKPVTLSCSQTLNHNVMYWYQQKSSQAPKLLFHYYDKDFNNEADTPDNFQSRRPNTSFCFLDIRSPGLGDTAMYLCATSRASYSGAETQYFGPGTRLLVL.

This clonotype was found a few times. The chain uses TRBV20-1 and TRBJ2-5, with D possibly called TRBD1 or TRBD2 (5 bases each). The CDR3 consists of 14 residues. Germline V gene lookup returns CDR1 DFQATT and CDR2 SNEGSKA (reference sequence). Trimming removed 3 bases at V and 1 base at J, with 12 bases between. The CDR3 spells CSASYTGLQETQYF. CDR3 nucleotide sequence: TGCAGTGCTAGTTACACGGGGCTCCAAGAGACCCAGTACTTC.

The CDR3 DNA reads as TGTGCCACCACAACTTCCTACGAGCAGTACTTC. Translation gives CATTTSYEQYF. The V call is TRBV6-5, the J call TRBJ2-7; D remains ambiguous. V was pared by 10 bases and J by 1 base, with 8 bases between. Per the germline V gene, CDR1 is MNHEY and CDR2 is SVGAGI. This CDR3 has 11 amino acids.

Points on this clonotype: This clone may be a read error of a much larger clone one base away. The chain employs TRBV25-1 and TRBJ1-5, with D unclear. Germline V CDR1 and CDR2: MGHDK, SYGVNS. Trimming took 3 bases from V and 0 from J, leaving 6 bases between them. This CDR3 has 14 amino acids. CDR3 loop: CASSDPYSNQPQHF. The CDR3 DNA follows: TGTGCCAGCAGTGACCCATATAGCAATCAGCCCCAGCATTTT.

The sample holds many counts of this clonotype. V gene TRBV10-3 combines with J gene TRBJ2-2; possibly TRBD1 for D (6 bases). Germline CDR1 ENHRY, CDR2 SYGVKD. The CDR3 loop spans 12 amino acids. V lost 6 bases, J lost 7 bases, and 9 bases lay in between. Here the CDR3 reads CAIRRDIGELFF. The DNA of the CDR3 is TGTGCCATCAGAAGGGACATCGGGGAGCTGTTTTTT.

The sample holds many counts of this clonotype. The chain employs TRBV19 and TRBJ1-5; D possibly corresponds to TRBD1 (6 bases). The V end was cut by 4 bases, the J end by 4 bases, with 14 bases between. Germline loops: CDR1 LNHDA, CDR2 SQIVND (reference sequence). There are 15 residues in the CDR3. CDR3 protein: CASSSSGGGNQPQHF. CDR3 in DNA: TGTGCCAGTAGTAGTTCGGGGGGCGGTAATCAGCCCCAGCATTTT.

This clonotype was seen ten or more times. The genes are TRBV24-1 and TRBJ1-3, with D uncertain. This CDR3 region has 15 residues. In germline, CDR1 is KGHDR, CDR2 SFDVKD. Trimming left V 9 bases short and J 0 bases short, with 14 bases between. CDR3 in amino acids: CATEGVSSSGNTIYF. The CDR3 nucleotides are TGTGCCACCGAGGGCGTCTCCTCCTCTGGAAACACCATATATTTT.

This clonotype was picked up a small number of times. Sequence at one end of the junction differs from germline and may be a read error. The rearrangement uses TRBV19 and TRBJ2-7; 7 positions agree with TRBD2. Germline CDR1 is LNHDA and CDR2 is SQIVND (reference sequence). The CDR3 extends over 15 amino acids. CDR3 region: CASTPGGGSSYGQYF. DNA of the CDR3: TGTGCCAGTACCCCGGGAGGAGGCAGCTCCTACGGGCAGTACTTC.

In this sample, this clonotype turned up many times. The chain combines TRBV13 with TRBJ1-1, with a weak D call TRBD1 (5 bases). The CDR3 is made up of 12 amino acids. CDR1 is PRHDT and CDR2 is FYEKMQ in the germline V gene (reference sequence). The ends were cut back, 7 bases at V and 4 bases at J, with 10 bases in the middle. CDR3 residues: CASIGVGTEAFF. The CDR3, as DNA: TGTGCCAGCATAGGGGTGGGCACTGAAGCTTTCTTT.